These 10 T cell receptor beta chains came from one sample sequenced in a study of radiotherapy plus CTLA-4 blockade in lung cancer. Clones were read by immunoSEQ multiplex PCR, and TCRdb kept only the in-frame ones, dropping some. The sample carries around 80,000 clones, 70% to 80% recorded once. The specimen comprised peripheral blood, sampled from a patient treated with radiotherapy plus ipilimumab. The receptors stem from a human donor with non-small cell lung cancer whose response to radiotherapy plus ipilimumab could not be evaluated.

At least ten counts were recorded for this clone. The chain is built from TRBV4-3 and TRBJ1-6; 8 bases agree with TRBD1. CDR1 is LGHNA, CDR2 YSLEER, per germline. The CDR3 has 15 amino acids. With V trimmed by 4 bases and J by 13 bases, 12 bases remained unmatched. The CDR3 protein is CASSLVTGAFSPLHF. In nucleotides, the CDR3 is TGCGCCAGCAGCCTCGTGACAGGGGCCTTTTCCCCCCTCCACTTT.

The chain recombines TRBV7-9 with TRBJ2-7; 7 nucleotides agree with TRBD2. This CDR3 has 15 amino acids. Germline assignment: CDR1 SEHNR and CDR2 FQNEAQ (reference sequence). V lost 5 bases to trimming and J lost 6 bases; unmatched junction nucleotides: 13. The CDR3 nucleotides read TGTGCCAGCAGCCGGGGGGAGGGCCTCTGGGGCGAGCAGTACTTC. Protein sequence: CASSRGEGLWGEQYF.

Here the CDR3 reads CASSRGGPVPGALHF. For the CDR3, the DNA is TGTGCCAGCAGCCGCGGCGGACCCGTCCCCGGGGCCCTCCACTTT. The rearrangement joins TRBV7-2 to TRBJ1-6; D is unresolved. V lost 5 bases and J 14 bases, leaving 22 bases between the germline ends. This CDR3 is 15 amino acids long. CDR1 is SGHTA, CDR2 FQGNSA, per germline.

This clone has only a few counts. The rearrangement uses TRBV30 and TRBJ2-2; 12 bases align to TRBD1. The CDR3 has 15 amino acids. Looked up from germline, CDR1 is GTSNPN and CDR2 is SVGIG (reference sequence). The junction had 7 bases not matched to a gene; V was cut back by 6 bases and J by 5 bases. The CDR3 spells CACVPGQGATGELFF. The CDR3 nucleotides read TGTGCCTGCGTCCCGGGACAGGGGGCAACCGGGGAGCTGTTTTTT. The entire variable domain, with the rest obtained from reference TRBV30 and TRBJ2-2, is as follows: SQTIHQWPATLVQPVGSPLSLECTVEGTSNPNLYWYRQAAGRGLQLLFYSVGIGQISSEVPQNLSASRPQDRQFILSSKKLLLSDSGFYLCACVPGQGATGELFFGEGSRLTVL.

The V call is TRBV28, the J call TRBJ2-1, with D possibly being TRBD2 (6 bases). V shed 7 bases and J shed 6 bases, with 25 bases lying between them. Germline values: CDR1 MDHEN, CDR2 SYDVKM. This CDR3 has 17 amino acids. CDR3 residues: CASTPVFRVHGGNEQFF. CDR3 coding DNA: TGTGCCAGCACGCCGGTCTTTAGGGTGCACGGGGGCAATGAGCAGTTCTTC.

This chain connects TRBV5-6 to TRBJ2-7; TRBD1 aligns across 8 bases. J lost 2 bases, V lost 1 base, and 8 bases had no gene match. Germline V lookup: CDR1 SGHDT, CDR2 YYEEEE. The CDR3 is 16 amino acids. The CDR3 DNA reads TGTGCCAGCAGCTTGATATTTAGGACAGGGCCCTACGAGCAGTACTTC. It specifies CASSLIFRTGPYEQYF.

The V call is TRBV19, the J call TRBJ1-6, with TRBD1 matching 8 bases. J gave up 3 bases and V 3 bases, and 7 bases lay outside the gene matches. Looked up from germline, CDR1 is LNHDA and CDR2 is SQIVND (reference sequence). This CDR3 is built from 17 residues. CDR3 protein: CASSIPTGVGYNSPLHF. The CDR3 bases are TGTGCCAGTAGTATCCCGACAGGGGTGGGCTATAATTCACCCCTCCACTTT.

This clone occurred a few times. The rearrangement joins TRBV11-3 to TRBJ2-1, with D possibly TRBD2 on 5 matching bases. The CDR3 contains 17 residues. Germline V CDR1 and CDR2: SGHNT, YENEEA. V dropped 1 base and J dropped 0 bases, with 13 bases sitting between them. Here the CDR3 DNA reads TGTGCCAGCAGCTTAGTATGGGAGTCGGGCTCCTACAATGAGCAGTTCTTC. Translated: CASSLVWESGSYNEQFF.

The V gene is TRBV6-6, the J gene TRBJ1-1; no firm D call. CDR1 and CDR2 (germline): MNHNY, SVGAGI (reference sequence). CDR3 length equals 13 residues. Trimming left V 3 bases short and J 1 base short, with 6 bases between. The CDR3 DNA follows: TGTGCCAGCAGTTATTTTCGGAACACTGAAGCTTTCTTT. Protein sequence: CASSYFRNTEAFF.

The chain has TRBV5-4 and TRBJ2-2; D remains ambiguous. The CDR3 runs 13 residues. Germline CDR1 SGHNT, CDR2 YYREEE (reference sequence). The V end lost 2 bases, the J end lost 4 bases, and 6 bases lay between the germline ends. This chain's CDR3 is CASSFPLTGELFF. In DNA, the CDR3 is TGTGCCAGCAGCTTTCCCCTCACCGGGGAGCTGTTTTTT.